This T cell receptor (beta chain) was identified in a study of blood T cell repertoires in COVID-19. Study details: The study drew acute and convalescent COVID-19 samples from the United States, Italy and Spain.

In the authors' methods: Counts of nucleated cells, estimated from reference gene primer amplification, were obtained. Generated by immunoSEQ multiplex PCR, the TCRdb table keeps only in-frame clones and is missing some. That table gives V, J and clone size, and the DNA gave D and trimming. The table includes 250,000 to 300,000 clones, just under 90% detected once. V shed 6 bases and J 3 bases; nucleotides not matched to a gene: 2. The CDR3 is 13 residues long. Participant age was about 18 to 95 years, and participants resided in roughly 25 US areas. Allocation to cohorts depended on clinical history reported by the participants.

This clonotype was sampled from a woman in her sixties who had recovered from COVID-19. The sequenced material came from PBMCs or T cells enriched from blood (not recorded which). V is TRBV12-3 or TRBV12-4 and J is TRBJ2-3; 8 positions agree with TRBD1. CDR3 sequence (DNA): TGTGCCAGCAGGAGGACAGGGACAGATACGCAGTATTTT. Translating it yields CASRRTGTDTQYF.